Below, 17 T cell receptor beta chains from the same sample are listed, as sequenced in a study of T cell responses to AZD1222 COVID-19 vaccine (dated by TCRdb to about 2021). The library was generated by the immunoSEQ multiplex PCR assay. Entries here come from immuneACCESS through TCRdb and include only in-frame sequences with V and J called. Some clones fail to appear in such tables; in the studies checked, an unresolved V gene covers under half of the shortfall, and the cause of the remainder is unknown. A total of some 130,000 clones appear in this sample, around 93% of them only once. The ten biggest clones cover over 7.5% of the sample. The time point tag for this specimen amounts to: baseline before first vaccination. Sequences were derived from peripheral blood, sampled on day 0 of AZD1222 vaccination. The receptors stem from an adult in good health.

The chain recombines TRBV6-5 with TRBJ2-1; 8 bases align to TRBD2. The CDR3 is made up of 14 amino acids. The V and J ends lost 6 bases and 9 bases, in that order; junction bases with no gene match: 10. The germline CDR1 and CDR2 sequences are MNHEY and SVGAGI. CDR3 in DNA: TGTGCCAGCAGACGAGGGAGCGGGGGACGTGAGCAGTTCTTC. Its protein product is CASRRGSGGREQFF.

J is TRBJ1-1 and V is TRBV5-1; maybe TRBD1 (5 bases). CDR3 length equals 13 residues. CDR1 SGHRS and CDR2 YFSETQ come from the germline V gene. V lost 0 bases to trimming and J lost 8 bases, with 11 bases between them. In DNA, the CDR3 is TGCGCCAGCAGCTTGGAGCCCCGGACAGAAGCTTTCTTT. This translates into CASSLEPRTEAFF.

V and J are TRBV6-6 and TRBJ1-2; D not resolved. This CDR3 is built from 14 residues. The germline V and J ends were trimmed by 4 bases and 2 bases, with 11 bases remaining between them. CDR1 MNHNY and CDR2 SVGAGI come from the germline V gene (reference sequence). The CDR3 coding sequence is TGTGCCAGCAGTTCGACACGGGGAAACTATGGCTACACCTTC. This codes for CASSSTRGNYGYTF.

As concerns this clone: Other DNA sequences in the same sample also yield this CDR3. The CDR3 DNA follows: TGTGCTAGTGGTTTGGAGGGGAACCAGCCCCAGCATTTT. Translating it yields CASGLEGNQPQHF. The rearrangement joins TRBV12-5 to TRBJ1-5; tentative D call: TRBD1 (5 bases). The CDR3 loop spans 13 amino acids. Germline V gives CDR1 LGHNT, CDR2 FRNRAP. V was shortened by 1 base and J by 7 bases, with 8 bases between the two germline ends. Variable domain in full (rest from reference TRBV12-5 and TRBJ1-5): DARVTQTPRHKVTEMGQEVTMRCQPILGHNTVFWYRQTMMQGLELLAYFRNRAPLDDSGMPKDRFSAEMPDATLATLKIQPSEPRDSAVYFCASGLEGNQPQHFGDGTRLSIL.

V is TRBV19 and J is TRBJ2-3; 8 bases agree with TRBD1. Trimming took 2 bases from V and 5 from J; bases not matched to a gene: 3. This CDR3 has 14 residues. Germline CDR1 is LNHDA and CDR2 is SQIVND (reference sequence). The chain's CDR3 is CASSILTGVDTQYF. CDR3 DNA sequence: TGTGCCAGTAGTATACTGACAGGGGTAGATACGCAGTATTTT.

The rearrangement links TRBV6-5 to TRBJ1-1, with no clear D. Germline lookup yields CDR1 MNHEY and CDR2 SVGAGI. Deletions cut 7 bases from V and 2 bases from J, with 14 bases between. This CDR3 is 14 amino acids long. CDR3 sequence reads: CASKDNLDNTEAFF. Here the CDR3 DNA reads TGTGCCAGCAAGGATAACTTAGACAACACTGAAGCTTTCTTT.

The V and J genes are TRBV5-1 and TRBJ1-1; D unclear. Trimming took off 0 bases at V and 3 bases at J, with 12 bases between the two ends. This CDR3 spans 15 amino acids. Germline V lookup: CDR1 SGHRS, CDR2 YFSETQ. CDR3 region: CASSLAPLADTEAFF. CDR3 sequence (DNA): TGCGCCAGCAGCTTGGCCCCGTTGGCCGACACTGAAGCTTTCTTT. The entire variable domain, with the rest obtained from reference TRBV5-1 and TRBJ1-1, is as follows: KAGVTQTPRYLIKTRGQQVTLSCSPISGHRSVSWYQQTPGQGLQFLFEYFSETQRNKGNFPGRFSGRQFSNSRSEMNVSTLELGDSALYLCASSLAPLADTEAFFGQGTRLTVV.

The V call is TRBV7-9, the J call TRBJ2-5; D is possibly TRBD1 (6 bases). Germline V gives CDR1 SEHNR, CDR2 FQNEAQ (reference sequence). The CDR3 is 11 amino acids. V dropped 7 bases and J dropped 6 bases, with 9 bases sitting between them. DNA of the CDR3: TGTGCCAGCACCAGGGGAAAGACCCAGTACTTC. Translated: CASTRGKTQYF.

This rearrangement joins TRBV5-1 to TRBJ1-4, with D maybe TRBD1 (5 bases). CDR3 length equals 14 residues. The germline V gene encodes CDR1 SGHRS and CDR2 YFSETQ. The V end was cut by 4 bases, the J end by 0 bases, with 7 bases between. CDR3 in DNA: TGCGCCAGCAGCGACAGCTCAACTAATGAAAAACTGTTTTTT. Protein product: CASSDSSTNEKLFF. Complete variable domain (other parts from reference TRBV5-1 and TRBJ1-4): KAGVTQTPRYLIKTRGQQVTLSCSPISGHRSVSWYQQTPGQGLQFLFEYFSETQRNKGNFPGRFSGRQFSNSRSEMNVSTLELGDSALYLCASSDSSTNEKLFFGSGTQLSVL.

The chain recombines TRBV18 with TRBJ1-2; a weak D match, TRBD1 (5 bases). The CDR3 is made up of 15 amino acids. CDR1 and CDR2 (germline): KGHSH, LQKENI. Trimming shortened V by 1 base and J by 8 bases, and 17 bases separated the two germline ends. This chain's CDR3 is CASSPQEGSVYGYTF. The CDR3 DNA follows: TGTGCCAGCTCACCACAGGAGGGGTCGGTCTACGGCTACACCTTC. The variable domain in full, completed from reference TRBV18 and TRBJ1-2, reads NAGVMQNPRHLVRRRGQEARLRCSPMKGHSHVYWYRQLPEEGLKFMVYLQKENIIDESGMPKERFSAEFPKEGPSILRIQQVVRGDSAAYFCASSPQEGSVYGYTFGSGTRLTVV.

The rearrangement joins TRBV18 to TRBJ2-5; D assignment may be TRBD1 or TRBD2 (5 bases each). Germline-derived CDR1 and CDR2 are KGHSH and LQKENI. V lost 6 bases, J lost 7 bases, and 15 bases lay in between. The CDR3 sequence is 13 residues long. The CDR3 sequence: CASSEGIGGTQYF. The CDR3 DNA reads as TGTGCCAGCTCCGAGGGGATCGGCGGGACCCAGTACTTC.

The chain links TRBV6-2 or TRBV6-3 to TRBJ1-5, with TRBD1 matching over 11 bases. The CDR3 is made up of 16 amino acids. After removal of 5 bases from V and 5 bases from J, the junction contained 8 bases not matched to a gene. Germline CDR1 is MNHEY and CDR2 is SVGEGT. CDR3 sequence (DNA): TGTGCCAGCAGTACTGGGGACAGGGGGTTTGATCAGCCCCAGCATTTT. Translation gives CASSTGDRGFDQPQHF.

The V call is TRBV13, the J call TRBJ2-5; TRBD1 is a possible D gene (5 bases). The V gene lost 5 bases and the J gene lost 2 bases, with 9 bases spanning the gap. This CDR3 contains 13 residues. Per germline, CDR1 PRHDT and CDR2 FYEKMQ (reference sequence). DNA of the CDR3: TGTGCCAGCAGCCAGGGAAGTCAAGAGACCCAGTACTTC. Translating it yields CASSQGSQETQYF. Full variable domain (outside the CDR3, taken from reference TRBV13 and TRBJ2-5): AAGVIQSPRHLIKEKRETATLKCYPIPRHDTVYWYQQGPGQDPQFLISFYEKMQSDKGSIPDRFSAQQFSDYHSELNMSSLELGDSALYFCASSQGSQETQYFGPGTRLLVL.

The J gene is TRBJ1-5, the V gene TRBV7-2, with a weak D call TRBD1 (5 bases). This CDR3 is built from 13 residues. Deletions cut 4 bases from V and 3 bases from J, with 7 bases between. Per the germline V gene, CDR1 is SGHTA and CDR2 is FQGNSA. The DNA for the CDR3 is TGTGCCAGCAGCTCAGGGTACAATCAGCCCCAGCATTTT. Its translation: CASSSGYNQPQHF. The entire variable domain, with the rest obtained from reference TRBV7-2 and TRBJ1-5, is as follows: GAGVSQSPSNKVTEKGKDVELRCDPISGHTALYWYRQSLGQGLEFLIYFQGNSAPDKSGLPSDRFSAERTGGSVSTLTIQRTQQEDSAVYLCASSSGYNQPQHFGDGTRLSIL.

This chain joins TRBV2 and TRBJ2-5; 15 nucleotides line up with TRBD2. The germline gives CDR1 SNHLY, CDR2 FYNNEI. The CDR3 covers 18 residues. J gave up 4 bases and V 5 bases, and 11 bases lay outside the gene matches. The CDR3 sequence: CASSSLGLAGGMRETQYF. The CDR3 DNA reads TGTGCCAGCAGTTCATTAGGACTAGCGGGGGGGATGAGAGAGACCCAGTACTTC.

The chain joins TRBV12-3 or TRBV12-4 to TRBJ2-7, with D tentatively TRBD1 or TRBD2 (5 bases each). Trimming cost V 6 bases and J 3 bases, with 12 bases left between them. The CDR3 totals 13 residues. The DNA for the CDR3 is TGTGCCAGCAGCCTGGGGGAAGGCTACGAGCAGTACTTC. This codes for CASSLGEGYEQYF.

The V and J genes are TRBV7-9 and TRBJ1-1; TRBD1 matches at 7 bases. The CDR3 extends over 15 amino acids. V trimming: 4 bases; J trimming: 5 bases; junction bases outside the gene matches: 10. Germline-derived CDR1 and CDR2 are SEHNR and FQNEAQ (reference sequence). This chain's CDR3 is CASSSALQGRTEAFF. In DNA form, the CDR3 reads TGTGCCAGCAGCTCAGCACTACAGGGGAGGACTGAAGCTTTCTTT.